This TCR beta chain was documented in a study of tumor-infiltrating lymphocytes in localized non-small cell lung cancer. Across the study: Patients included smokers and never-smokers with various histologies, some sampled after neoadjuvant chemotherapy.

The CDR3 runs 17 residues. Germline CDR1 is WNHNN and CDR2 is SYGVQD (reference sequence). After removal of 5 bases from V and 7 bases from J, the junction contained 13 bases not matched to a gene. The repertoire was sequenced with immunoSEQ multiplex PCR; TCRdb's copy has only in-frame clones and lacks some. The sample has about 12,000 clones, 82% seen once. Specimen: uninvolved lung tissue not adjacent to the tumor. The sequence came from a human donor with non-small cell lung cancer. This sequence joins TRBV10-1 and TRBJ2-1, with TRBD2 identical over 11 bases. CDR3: CASSKISGGADVNEQFF. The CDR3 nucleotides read TGCGCCAGCAGTAAGATTAGCGGGGGGGCCGATGTGAATGAGCAGTTCTTC.